Listed here are 5 T cell receptor beta chains from one sample, sequenced in a study of metastatic and nonmetastatic thyroid tumors. With MiXCR, TCRdb called clones anew from the PCR reads. Here the sample spans tens of thousands of clones, 25% to 30% being singletons. All patients were untreated before thyroid surgery. The specimen sequenced was blood. These receptors came from a male donor with papillary thyroid cancer or a benign thyroid nodule (not recorded which). Some clones in this sample may be carry-over from other donors' samples.

This clone occurred once. One end of the junction is discordant with germline, which a read error may explain. The V gene is TRBV11-3, the J gene TRBJ1-2, with D uncertain. CDR1 and CDR2 (germline): SGHNT, YENEEA. This CDR3 spans 13 amino acids. For the CDR3, the DNA is TGTGCCAACAGCTTAGGTTCGTTCTATGGCTACACCTTC. This gives the protein CANSLGSFYGYTF. The whole variable domain, remainder taken from reference TRBV11-3 and TRBJ1-2, is EAGVVQSPRYKIIEKKQPVAFWCNPISGHNTLYWYLQNLGQGPELLIRYENEEAVDDSQLPKDRFSAERLKGVDSTLKIQPAELGDSAVYLCANSLGSFYGYTFGSGTRLTVV.

This clone was observed many times. The J gene is TRBJ2-7, the V gene TRBV18; maybe TRBD1 (5 bases). V was clipped by 3 bases and J by 2 bases, with 11 bases between them. The germline V gene has CDR1 KGHSH and CDR2 LQKENI. There are 14 residues in the CDR3. The CDR3 region has the DNA TGTGCCAGCTCACCGTCGGACACAACCTACGAGCAGTACTTC. Protein: CASSPSDTTYEQYF. Using reference TRBV18 and TRBJ2-7 for the parts outside the CDR3, the full variable domain is NAGVMQNPRHLVRRRGQEARLRCSPMKGHSHVYWYRQLPEEGLKFMVYLQKENIIDESGMPKERFSAEFPKEGPSILRIQQVVRGDSAAYFCASSPSDTTYEQYFGPGTRLTVT.

In its sample, this clone was seen many times. V usage is TRBV4-1 and J usage is TRBJ2-1, with 7 bases identical to TRBD1. V lost 0 bases and J lost 14; bases outside the gene matches: 10. Germline values: CDR1 MGHRA, CDR2 YSYEKL. This CDR3 has 14 amino acids. CDR3 residues: CASSQDTSTGIKFF. CDR3 DNA sequence: TGCGCCAGCAGCCAAGATACGTCGACAGGGATAAAGTTCTTC.

The table lists this clone with a few counts. The chain uses TRBV19 and TRBJ2-4; a possible D gene is TRBD2 (6 bases). The V end lost 3 bases, the J end lost 9 bases, and 33 bases lay between the germline ends. Germline V gene lookup returns CDR1 LNHDA and CDR2 SQIVND (reference sequence). The CDR3 sequence is 20 residues long. The chain's CDR3 is CASSIPTLAGSLTRVGIQYF. CDR3 in DNA: TGTGCCAGTAGTATCCCCACACTAGCAGGGAGCCTAACCCGTGTGGGCATTCAGTACTTC.

The V call is TRBV5-1, the J call TRBJ1-2, with a tentative D call TRBD1 (5 bases). The CDR3 extends over 15 amino acids. Per germline, CDR1 SGHRS and CDR2 YFSETQ. V was clipped by 4 bases and J by 6 bases, with 19 bases between them. The CDR3, as DNA: TGCGCCAGCAGCCAGGCAGGGCGGGGACTAAATGGCTACACCTTC. This sequence encodes CASSQAGRGLNGYTF.